This T cell receptor (beta chain) was sequenced in a study of cytomegalovirus exposure and HLA in healthy donors. Both 60 Vbeta primers and 13 Jbeta primers went into the PCR. Measured with immunoSEQ multiplex PCR; TCRdb has only the in-frame clones, and not every one. The sample contains some 91,000 clones, approximately 76% of which appear only once. CDR1 SGHTA and CDR2 FQGNSA come from the germline V gene. The CDR3 is 16 residues long. V lost 1 base to trimming and J lost 4 bases; unmatched junction nucleotides: 6. The sample comprised PBMCs. The chain combines TRBV7-2 with TRBJ2-5; 10 bases line up with TRBD2. The TCR sequence derives from a man aged 35 to 55 in good health and CMV-seropositive. In nucleotides, the CDR3 is TGTGCCAGCAGCTTAGGAGCACTAGCGGGAAGAGAGACCCAGTACTTC. This sequence encodes CASSLGALAGRETQYF.